This record looks at one T cell receptor beta chain sequence and its context. This clonotype occurred many times. Its specific antigen is unknown. No base quality information exists; no much larger clone differs at one position. Taken with the paper, the label for time point translates to: newly diagnosed GD, antithyroid drugs for less than 3 months. RNA was extracted from PBMCs in TRIzol for both TCR sequencing and RNA sequencing. Graves' disease was diagnosed according to American Thyroid Association guidelines. Patients were recruited from an endocrinology department in Xi'an, China. Each patient gave 8.5 to 9.5 milliliters of peripheral blood, collected in an EDTA anticoagulant tube. PBMCs were isolated by Ficoll Paque Plus density gradient separation without further T cell sorting. An Agilent 2100 Bioanalyzer and agarose gel were used to check RNA quality, while a NanoDrop 2000 measured RNA concentration.

Germline trimming: 2 bases from V, 8 bases from J; junction bases outside gene matches: 5. Based on the germline V gene, the CDR1 and CDR2 sequences are SGHNT and YENEEA. The CDR3, cysteine through phenylalanine, is 14 amino acids long. The retained sequence is limited to the CDR3, 42 bases, with the frame set at the first base. Libraries were built with multiplex PCR. Sequenced using an Illumina HiSeq 4000. TCR beta libraries were built with iRepertoire HTBI primers and Arm-PCR amplification of CDR3 regions. Gel purification was performed on PCR products prior to sequencing. Per the original workflow: A total of around 66 TRBV and under 15 TRBJ segments were identified across samples and were used for gene usage analysis of CDR3 amino acid clonotypes. Filtered high-quality paired reads were merged into contigs using COPE and FqMerger. BLAST was used to align contigs to IMGT TRBV, TRBD and TRBJ reference genes, with CDR3 defined following IMGT. Any clonotype with a frequency above 0.1% was counted as a highly expanded clone. Shannon entropy was used to measure repertoire diversity, and the Gini coefficient was used to measure V-J evenness. A clonotype was considered public if more than one individual shared it. In-frame beta chains were kept once TCRdb had trimmed the public reads at Q25 with fastp and called clones with MiXCR. Each record represents a unique CDR3 protein, reported with the most common genes and DNA among its rows. The V and J calls were not made by the authors but by TCRdb's processing. This sample has 680,000 or so distinct CDR3 sequences in its table, and roughly 15% of those were observed once. Jointly, the top ten make up 18% of the sample.

This entry comes from a study of regulatory T cells in long-lasting Graves disease (dated by TCRdb to about 2021). Notes on the research overall: Patients with newly diagnosed Graves' disease had been on antithyroid drugs for under 3 months. Patients with persistent Graves' disease were compared with patients with newly diagnosed Graves' disease using TCR sequencing and RNA sequencing of peripheral blood. The study was registered as a clinical trial and conducted in China. A total of about 33 samples underwent TCR sequencing: some 13 from persistent and roughly 20 from newly diagnosed Graves' disease patients.

The paper as a whole reports these results and caveats: Lower TCR Shannon entropy and fewer highly expanded clones were observed in persistent Graves' disease patients than in newly diagnosed patients, which suggested clonal expansion. Preferential use of TRBV28, TRBJ1-2 and TRBJ2-5 was observed in persistent disease, whereas TRBV20-1 and TRBJ2-1 were favored in newly diagnosed disease. Sequencing and analysis were limited to the TCR beta chain. A larger number of public clonotypes was shared among persistent patients (2,741) than among newly diagnosed patients (around 970). The authors acknowledged the small sample size as a limitation that may reduce accuracy. Because the primary lesion, thyroid tissue, could not be accessed, the study looked at peripheral blood alone.

Another study also made use of these data, one on T cells in Graves' hyperthyroidism and ophthalmopathy. As that second paper reports: Stable Graves' hyperthyroidism was defined as the absence of progression to ophthalmopathy over 18 months of follow-up. Hyperthyroidism patients were newly diagnosed, had a disease duration of under 2 months, and were aged 18 to 65 years. The study excluded patients with uncontrolled infections, other autoimmune diseases, pregnancy or lactation. Clinical symptoms, serum thyroxine and TRAb, thyroid ultrasound, and orbital computed tomography formed the basis for the diagnoses. The TCR CDR3 was subjected to a first round of RT-PCR using the HTBI primer set and the Qiagen OneStep RT-PCR kit. Most expanded thyroid clonotypes (frequency above 0.001) were also detected in blood, suggesting blood repertoires may reflect thyroid immune responses. In cross-validation, a model built on a 13 V-J signature told ophthalmopathy apart from stable hyperthyroidism with under 90% sensitivity and 81% to 82% specificity, and in testing the same model reached 80%/75%. During validation, the model predicted progression to ophthalmopathy a median of approximately 6 months ahead of onset, with more than 55% sensitivity and 72% to 80% specificity. To identify distinguishing TCR V-J signatures, a discovery cohort of 95 to 100 patients was used, comprising some 45 with Graves' ophthalmopathy and some 60 with stable Graves' hyperthyroidism. Prospective prediction of ophthalmopathy was tested in an independent validation cohort of approximately 19 hyperthyroidism patients and 17 patients who later progressed to ophthalmopathy. For training and testing, the 100 patients in the discovery cohort were randomly divided in a 7:3 ratio. The study also compared thyroid tissue and blood T-cell repertoires from roughly 6 Graves' hyperthyroidism patients. Following sampling, methimazole starting at 30 mg daily was given to hyperthyroidism patients, and high-dose intravenous methylprednisolone was given to ophthalmopathy patients. Libraries were constructed in a second round of multiplex PCR, after which size selection and purification were carried out. Sequencing of the libraries was done on an Illumina HiSeq2000 using paired-end 100 bp reads. SOAPnuke was used to process the raw data, removing reads that contained adapters or uncalled bases, had a mean Phred below 15, or lacked an exact match to the constant primer or identifier. High-quality paired reads were merged with COPE v1.2.5, and unique nucleotide sequences were defined as clonotypes. MiTCR v1.1 was used to align clonotypes to the IMGT TRBV, TRBD and TRBJ reference segments. The analysis included only V-J combinations with a frequency above 0.0001, which together covered more than 99% of the repertoires. The TCS score was defined as F50 (clonal expansion) divided by E x V (chaos), with BLOSUM62-based TCRdist calculated between CDR3 peptides within each V-J. Welch's t-statistics and random forest reduced roughly 530 V-J features to roughly 13, which were used in a naive Bayes classifier (R e1071). Sample size was not statistically predetermined, and blinding of investigators to group allocation was not performed. TCR Vbeta CDR3 sequencing of some 140 peripheral blood samples (about 45 ophthalmopathy, 75 or so hyperthyroidism and approximately 17 progressor patients) is reported in the paper.

The receptor was derived from a young woman with Graves disease. Donor details come from another sample of the same person, matched by shared clones. Specimen: peripheral blood mononuclear cells (PBMCs), collected at new diagnosis, from a patient treated with antithyroid drugs. The sequence is built from TRBV11-3 and TRBJ2-1; the central 8 bases match TRBD2. This receptor has the CDR3 CASSLSGGGDEQFF. The base sequence is TGTGCCAGCAGCTTAAGCGGGGGCGGGGATGAGCAGTTCTTC.